The 10 T cell receptor beta chains given below trace back to one sample, sequenced in a study of technical replicates of blood from several donors (dated by TCRdb to 2015 to 2018). The library relied on the immunoSEQ multiplex PCR assay. The clones in this table, taken by TCRdb from immuneACCESS, are in-frame only. Not every clone is retained; where verified, under half of the shortfall comes from an unresolved V gene, and the cause of the rest is unknown. A total of 75,000 to 100,000 clones appear in this sample, around 95% of them only once. Together, the top ten hold roughly 0.22% of the sample. Sequenced sample: T cells isolated from PBMCs. Source of these receptors: a human donor in good health.

V and J are TRBV28 and TRBJ1-5, with D uncertain. CDR1 is MDHEN and CDR2 is SYDVKM in the germline V gene. The CDR3 runs to 11 residues. V was pared by 4 bases and J by 7 bases, with 5 bases between. CDR3 in DNA: TGTGCCAGCAGTTCCCGGCAGCCCCAGCATTTT. Protein product: CASSSRQPQHF.

V usage is TRBV19 and J usage is TRBJ1-2, with D uncertain. Trimming took 5 bases from V and 1 from J, leaving 8 bases between them. This CDR3 has 13 residues. Germline-derived CDR1 and CDR2 are LNHDA and SQIVND (reference sequence). In DNA, the CDR3 is TGTGCCAGTAGTCCCCAGATTAACTATGGCTACACCTTC. Translation: CASSPQINYGYTF. The complete variable domain, with remaining parts taken from reference TRBV19 and TRBJ1-2, reads DGGITQSPKYLFRKEGQNVTLSCEQNLNHDAMYWYRQDPGQGLRLIYYSQIVNDFQKGDIAEGYSVSREKKESFPLTVTSAQKNPTAFYLCASSPQINYGYTFGSGTRLTVV.

DNA of the CDR3: TGTGCCAGCGCGGGGGACCAAGAGACCCAGTACTTC. This sequence encodes CASAGDQETQYF. The chain links TRBV28 to TRBJ2-5, with 7 nucleotides matching TRBD2. V was clipped by 8 bases and J by 0 bases; unmatched bases: 0. The germline V gene has CDR1 MDHEN and CDR2 SYDVKM. The CDR3 covers 12 residues.

The chain joins TRBV18 to TRBJ1-4; D remains ambiguous. V lost 3 bases and J lost 4, with 9 bases in between. CDR3 length: 14 amino acids. Germline-derived CDR1 and CDR2 are KGHSH and LQKENI. The CDR3 DNA follows: TGTGCCAGCTCACCTTCACAGATTAATGAAAAACTGTTTTTT. This sequence encodes CASSPSQINEKLFF.

Judged by abundance, this clone is medium-sized. This CDR3 is CASSRSGGAGKTQYF. The CDR3 DNA reads as TGTGCCAGCAGTCGGAGCGGGGGGGCCGGGAAGACCCAGTACTTC. This chain joins TRBV7-2 and TRBJ2-5, with 10 bases matching TRBD2. The V gene end was trimmed by 6 bases and the J gene end by 6 bases; junction bases not matched to a gene: 10. This CDR3 is 15 amino acids long. CDR1 is SGHTA and CDR2 is FQGNSA in the germline V gene. The full variable domain, completed using reference TRBV7-2 and TRBJ2-5, is GAGVSQSPSNKVTEKGKDVELRCDPISGHTALYWYRQSLGQGLEFLIYFQGNSAPDKSGLPSDRFSAERTGGSVSTLTIQRTQQEDSAVYLCASSRSGGAGKTQYFGPGTRLLVL.

This clone was seen a handful of times. The chain uses TRBV7-6 and TRBJ2-2, with 9 bases aligning to TRBD1. The V and J ends lost 2 bases and 11 bases, in that order; junction bases with no gene match: 6. There are 14 residues in the CDR3. Per germline, CDR1 SGHVS and CDR2 FNYEAQ. As DNA, the CDR3 is TGTGCCAGCAGCTTAAACCCAACAGGGGGCGAGCTGTTTTTT. It yields the protein CASSLNPTGGELFF.

This chain joins TRBV19 and TRBJ1-6; D remains ambiguous. Germline-derived CDR1 and CDR2 are LNHDA and SQIVND (reference sequence). The CDR3 length is 12 residues. Trimming pared 4 bases from V and 9 bases from J, leaving 7 bases between. The chain's CDR3 is CASSSSGSPLHF. DNA for the CDR3: TGTGCCAGTAGTAGTTCAGGTTCACCCCTCCACTTT.

The gene calls are TRBV2 and TRBJ1-5; 10 bases fit TRBD1. Germline V gene data show CDR1 as SNHLY and CDR2 as FYNNEI. The CDR3 is 13 residues long. V lost 6 bases and J lost 6; bases outside the gene matches: 2. The DNA of the CDR3 is TGTGCCAGCAGAGACAGGGGGCTTCAGCCCCAGCATTTT. The encoded protein is CASRDRGLQPQHF.

The V and J genes are TRBV29-1 and TRBJ2-7; 7 nucleotides agree with TRBD2. Germline V gives CDR1 SQVTM, CDR2 ANQGSEA. Losses at the gene ends were 2 bases for V and 5 bases for J; bases not matched to a gene: 6. The CDR3 totals 13 residues. The CDR3 sequence is CSVESGGSDEQYF. The DNA for the CDR3 is TGCAGCGTTGAAAGCGGCGGGAGCGACGAGCAGTACTTC.

Note on this clone: At one end, the junction sequence differs from germline, possibly due to a read error. Other DNA sequences in this specimen translate into the identical CDR3. This chain links TRBV10-3 with TRBJ1-2; 8 bases agree with TRBD1. The germline V gene has CDR1 ENHRY and CDR2 SYGVKD. The CDR3 sequence is 15 residues long. The CDR3, as DNA: TGTGCCAGTAAAGGGGGACAGGCCAAGGACTACGGCTACACCTTC. It codes for CASKGGQAKDYGYTF.